This TCR beta chain was profiled in a study of human T cells and chemical hapten exposure. Study results and limitations: Among expanded TCRs, significantly more large CDR3 similarity clusters formed than among controls.

As for time point: patch test 1, 2 weeks after DPC sensitization. Treatment given: therapeutic diphenylcyclopropenone sensitization with weekly scalp DPC. Blood draws preceded each patch test application. In germline, CDR1 is LGHNA, CDR2 YSLEER. The CDR3 covers 16 residues. Between the trimmed V and J ends, which lost 1 base and 4 bases, there was a span of 13 bases. This clonotype was recorded a few times. As yet, its antigen is unknown. Via MiXCR, TCRdb re-called the RACE reads, giving one row per CDR3 protein. The table includes approximately 400,000 distinct CDR3 sequences, about 4.8% detected once.

This sequence was found in a woman between 45 and 60 years old with alopecia areata. Some clones in this sample may be carry-over from other donors' samples. This chain connects TRBV4-3 to TRBJ2-2; D may be TRBD2 (6 bases). This material consisted of whole blood, taken in connection with sensitization to the hapten diphenylcyclopropenone (DPC). The CDR3 coding sequence is TGCGCCAGCAGCCAAGGGACGGGAGTGCGCACCGGGGAGCTGTTTTTT. Translating it yields CASSQGTGVRTGELFF.